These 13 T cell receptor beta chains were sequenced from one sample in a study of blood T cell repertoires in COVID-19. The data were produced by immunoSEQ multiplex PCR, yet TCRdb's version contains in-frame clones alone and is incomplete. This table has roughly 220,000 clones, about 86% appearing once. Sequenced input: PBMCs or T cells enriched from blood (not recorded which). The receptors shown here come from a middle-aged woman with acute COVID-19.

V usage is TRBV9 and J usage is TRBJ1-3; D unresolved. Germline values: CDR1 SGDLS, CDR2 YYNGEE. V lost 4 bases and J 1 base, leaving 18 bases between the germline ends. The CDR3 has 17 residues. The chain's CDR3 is CASSLQRRGDSGNTIYF. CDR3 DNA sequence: TGTGCCAGCAGCCTCCAAAGGAGAGGAGATTCTGGAAACACCATATATTTT.

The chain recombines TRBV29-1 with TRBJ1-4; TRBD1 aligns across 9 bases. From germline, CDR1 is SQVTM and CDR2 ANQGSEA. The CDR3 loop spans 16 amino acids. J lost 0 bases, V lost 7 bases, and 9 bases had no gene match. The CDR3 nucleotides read TGCAGCGCCCGACAGGGGGGAAGGGCAACTAATGAAAAACTGTTTTTT. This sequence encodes CSARQGGRATNEKLFF. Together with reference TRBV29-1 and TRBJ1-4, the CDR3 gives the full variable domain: SAVISQKPSRDICQRGTSLTIQCQVDSQVTMMFWYRQQPGQSLTLIATANQGSEATYESGFVIDKFPISRPNLTFSTLTVSNMSPEDSSIYLCSARQGGRATNEKLFFGSGTQLSVL.

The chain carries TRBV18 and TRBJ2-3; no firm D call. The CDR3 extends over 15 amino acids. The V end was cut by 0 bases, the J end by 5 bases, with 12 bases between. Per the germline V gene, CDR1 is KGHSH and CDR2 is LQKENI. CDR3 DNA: TGTGCCAGCTCACCACCACGAGGCGGCGAAGATACGCAGTATTTT. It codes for CASSPPRGGEDTQYF.

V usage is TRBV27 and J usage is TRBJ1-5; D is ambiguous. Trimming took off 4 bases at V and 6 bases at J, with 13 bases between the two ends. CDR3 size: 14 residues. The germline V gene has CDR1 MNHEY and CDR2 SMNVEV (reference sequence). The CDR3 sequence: CASSSTRRGQPQHF. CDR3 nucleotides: TGTGCCAGCAGTTCTACCCGCCGAGGTCAGCCCCAGCATTTT.

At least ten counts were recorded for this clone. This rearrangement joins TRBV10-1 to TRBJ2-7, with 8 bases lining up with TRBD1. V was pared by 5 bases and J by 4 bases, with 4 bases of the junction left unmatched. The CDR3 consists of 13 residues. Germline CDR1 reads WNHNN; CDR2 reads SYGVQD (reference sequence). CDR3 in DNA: TGCGCCAGCAGTCGGGACAGGACTTACGAGCAGTACTTC. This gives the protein CASSRDRTYEQYF.

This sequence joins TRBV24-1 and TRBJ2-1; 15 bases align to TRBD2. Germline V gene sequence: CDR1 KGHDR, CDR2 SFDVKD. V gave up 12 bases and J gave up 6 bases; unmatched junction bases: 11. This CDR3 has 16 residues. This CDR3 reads CASGTSGRLRGNEQFF. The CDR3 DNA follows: TGTGCCTCCGGGACTAGCGGGAGGCTCCGGGGCAATGAGCAGTTCTTC.

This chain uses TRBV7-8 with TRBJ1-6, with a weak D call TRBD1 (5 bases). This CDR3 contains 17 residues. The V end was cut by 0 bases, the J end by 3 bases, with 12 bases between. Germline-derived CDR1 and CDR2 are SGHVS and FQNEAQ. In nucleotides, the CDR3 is TGTGCCAGCAGCTTAGCGCTGGGGGGGAACTATAATTCACCCCTCCACTTT. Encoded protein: CASSLALGGNYNSPLHF. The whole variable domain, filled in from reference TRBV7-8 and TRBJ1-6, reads GAGVSQSPRYKVAKRGQDVALRCDPISGHVSLFWYQQALGQGPEFLTYFQNEAQLDKSGLPSDRFFAERPEGSVSTLKIQRTQQEDSAVYLCASSLALGGNYNSPLHFGNGTRLTVT.

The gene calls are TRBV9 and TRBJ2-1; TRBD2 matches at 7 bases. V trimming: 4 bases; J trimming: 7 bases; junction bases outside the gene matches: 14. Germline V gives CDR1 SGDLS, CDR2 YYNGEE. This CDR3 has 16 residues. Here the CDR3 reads CASSLAIGGGQNEQFF. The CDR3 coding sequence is TGTGCCAGCAGCTTGGCTATTGGGGGAGGGCAGAATGAGCAGTTCTTC.

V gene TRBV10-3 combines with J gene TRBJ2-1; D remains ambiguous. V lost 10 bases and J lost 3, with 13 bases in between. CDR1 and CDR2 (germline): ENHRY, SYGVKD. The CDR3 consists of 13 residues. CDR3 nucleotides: TGTGCCAAGGCAACTACGGACTACAATGAGCAGTTCTTC. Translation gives CAKATTDYNEQFF.

CDR3 bases: TGTGCCAGCAGTCCCTTAGCGGGGGTGAGATCGCACACCATATATTTT. Translated, it gives CASSPLAGVRSHTIYF. The chain has TRBV28 and TRBJ1-3; D might be TRBD1 (5 bases). The V end was cut by 5 bases, the J end by 8 bases, with 22 bases between. CDR1 is MDHEN and CDR2 is SYDVKM in the germline V gene. This CDR3 spans 16 amino acids.

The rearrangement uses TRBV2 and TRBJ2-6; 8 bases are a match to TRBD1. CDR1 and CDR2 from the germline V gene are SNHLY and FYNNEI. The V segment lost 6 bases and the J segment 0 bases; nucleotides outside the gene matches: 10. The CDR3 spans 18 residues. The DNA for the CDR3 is TGTGCCAGCAGAGCCCGACAGGGGCCAATCTCTGGGGCCAACGTCCTGACTTTC. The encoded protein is CASRARQGPISGANVLTF.

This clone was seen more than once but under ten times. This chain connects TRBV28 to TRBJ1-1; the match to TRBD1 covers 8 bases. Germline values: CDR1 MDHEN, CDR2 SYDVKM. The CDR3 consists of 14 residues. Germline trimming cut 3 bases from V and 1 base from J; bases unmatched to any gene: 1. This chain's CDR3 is CASSLGTGNTEAFF. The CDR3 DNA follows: TGTGCCAGCAGTTTGGGGACAGGGAACACTGAAGCTTTCTTT.

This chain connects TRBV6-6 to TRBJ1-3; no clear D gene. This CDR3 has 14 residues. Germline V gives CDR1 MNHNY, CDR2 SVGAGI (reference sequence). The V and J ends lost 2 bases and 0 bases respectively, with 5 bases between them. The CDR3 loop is CASSYQLSGNTIYF. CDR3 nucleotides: TGTGCCAGCAGTTACCAACTCTCTGGAAACACCATATATTTT.